This TCR beta chain originates from a study of T cell responses to AZD1222 COVID-19 vaccine. Only in-frame clones appear in the TCRdb table, and some are missing; sequencing was by immunoSEQ multiplex PCR. The sample carries about 120,000 clones, approximately 91% recorded once. The CDR3 loop spans 15 amino acids. Germline V CDR1 and CDR2: SGHDT, YYEEEE. After removal of 4 bases from V and 2 bases from J, the junction contained 9 bases not matched to a gene. The TCR originated in an adult in good health. Sequencing used peripheral blood, obtained on day 0 of AZD1222 vaccination. This rearrangement joins TRBV5-6 to TRBJ2-7; 7 nucleotides match TRBD2. The CDR3 sequence is CASSIRGVGTYEQYF. The CDR3 DNA is TGTGCCAGCAGCATTCGGGGGGTCGGGACCTACGAGCAGTACTTC.